These 32 T cell receptor beta chains were all obtained from the same sample, sequenced in a study of T cells in Graves' hyperthyroidism and ophthalmopathy. RNA transcripts yielded amplified TCR beta CDR3 regions. HTBI primers were the set used in a first-round RT-PCR of the TCR CDR3. One entry per CDR3 protein, called by TCRdb with MiXCR from the multiplex PCR reads. The sample lists some 800,000 distinct CDR3 sequences, around 39% occurring once. Sequenced sample: blood. The receptor source for this set is a man aged 18 to 30 with Graves' hyperthyroidism.

J is TRBJ2-7 and V is TRBV7-9; D gene uncertain. Germline-derived CDR1 and CDR2 are SEHNR and FQNEAQ (reference sequence). The CDR3 is made up of 13 amino acids. The V end lost 7 bases, the J end lost 0 bases, and 10 bases lay between the germline ends. The DNA for the CDR3 is TGTGCCAGCAACGCCGCGAGCTCCTACGAGCAGTACTTC. Translation gives CASNAASSYEQYF.

The V call is TRBV29-1, the J call TRBJ1-1, with unresolved D. The CDR3 is made up of 10 amino acids. Germline-derived CDR1 and CDR2 are SQVTM and ANQGSEA. V lost 5 bases and J lost 5, with 6 bases in between. The CDR3 DNA reads as TGCAGCGTTAAGTGGACTGAAGCTTTCTTT. Translated, it gives CSVKWTEAFF.

This clonotype has just a few counts. The chain employs TRBV5-4 and TRBJ1-1; no reliable D call. CDR1 SGHNT and CDR2 YYREEE come from the germline V gene (reference sequence). V dropped 0 bases and J dropped 4 bases, with 13 bases sitting between them. This CDR3 contains 15 residues. CDR3 region: CASSLVEGGGTEAFF. The DNA of the CDR3 is TGTGCCAGCAGCTTGGTGGAGGGAGGAGGCACTGAAGCTTTCTTT.

This rearrangement joins TRBV2 to TRBJ1-1; TRBD1 agrees at 9 bases. Germline lookup yields CDR1 SNHLY and CDR2 FYNNEI. This CDR3 region has 16 residues. The trim removed 6 bases at V and 5 bases at J, leaving 13 bases unmatched. The CDR3 coding sequence is TGTGCCAGCAGGATGATCCCCGGGACAGGGTTAACTGAAGCTTTCTTT. It yields the protein CASRMIPGTGLTEAFF.

This clonotype has a single count. The DNA is left out, because the CDR3 cannot be placed on it with certainty; the CDR3 is given as TCRdb lists it. The chain combines TRBV9 with TRBJ2-2; the D call in the table, TRBD1, was not verified against the DNA. Termini included, the CDR3 measures 15 amino acids. Germline values: CDR1 SGDLS, CDR2 YYNGEE. The CDR3 sequence is CASSVDGTGRGSCFF.

With regard to this clonotype: A much larger clone lies one base from this, so it may be a read error. V is TRBV19 and J is TRBJ2-2; 8 bases agree with TRBD1. The CDR3 consists of 13 residues. CDR1 is LNHDA, CDR2 SQIVND, per germline (reference sequence). This CDR3 reads CATEDRDDGGLFF. The CDR3 region has the DNA TGTGCCACCGAGGACAGGGATGACGGGGGGCTGTTTTTT.

This clonotype was picked up many times. The chain recombines TRBV9 with TRBJ1-3; 11 bases agree with TRBD1. The CDR3 runs 15 residues. From germline, CDR1 is SGDLS and CDR2 YYNGEE. The V segment lost 2 bases and the J segment 8 bases; nucleotides outside the gene matches: 6. The CDR3 DNA follows: TGTGCCAGCAGCGTCTGGGACAGGGGGACGGACACCATATATTTT. The encoded protein is CASSVWDRGTDTIYF.

This clonotype is a singleton in its sample. It may be a read error: a sequence one base away is much more abundant. The chain employs TRBV10-3 and TRBJ2-7; 11 bases are a match to TRBD2. CDR3 size: 15 residues. Germline CDR1 and CDR2: ENHRY and SYGVKD. V gave up 2 bases and J gave up 9 bases; unmatched junction bases: 9. The CDR3: CAISEKPSGRSAQYF. In DNA form, the CDR3 reads TGTGCCATCAGTGAGAAGCCTAGCGGGAGGTCTGCGCAGTACTTC.

This clonotype was counted between two and nine times. The chain links TRBV19 to TRBJ1-1, with 8 bases aligning to TRBD1. The V gene end was trimmed by 1 base and the J gene end by 13 bases; junction bases not matched to a gene: 8. This CDR3 comprises 13 residues. Germline V gives CDR1 LNHDA, CDR2 SQIVND (reference sequence). The CDR3 DNA sequence: TGTGCCAGTAGTATAGCAAAACAGGGGGAGTATTTCTTT. Residues: CASSIAKQGEYFF.

Notes on this clonotype: A much larger clone lies one base from this, so it may be a read error. The V gene is TRBV29-1, the J gene TRBJ2-2; D perhaps matches TRBD2 (6 bases). Germline V lookup: CDR1 SQVTM, CDR2 ANQGSEA. CDR3 length: 13 residues. The CDR3 nucleotides read TGCAGCGGTGCGGGACTTAACATCGGGGAGCTGTTTTTT. This translates into CSGAGLNIGELFF.

J is TRBJ1-4 and V is TRBV12-3 or TRBV12-4; TRBD1 might be the D (5 bases). The CDR3 sequence is 16 residues long. The V and J ends lost 5 bases and 4 bases respectively, with 17 bases between them. The DNA of the CDR3 is TGTGCCAGCAGTAACTCCCAACAGGCGCTTAATGAAAAACTGTTTTTT. It specifies CASSNSQQALNEKLFF.

DNA of the CDR3: TGTGCCAGCAGCTTATCGAGCGGGGGGTACTACGAGCAGTACTTC. This codes for CASSLSSGGYYEQYF. The V and J genes are TRBV7-8 and TRBJ2-7; 9 nucleotides agree with TRBD2. Germline CDR1 SGHVS, CDR2 FQNEAQ. The ends lost 2 bases at V and 3 bases at J; junction bases unmatched: 5. This CDR3 has 15 amino acids.

This chain joins TRBV29-1 and TRBJ1-2, with 11 nucleotides matching TRBD1. V shed 7 bases, J shed 4 bases, and the junction held 2 bases outside the gene matches. Germline V gene sequence: CDR1 SQVTM, CDR2 ANQGSEA. This CDR3 is built from 12 residues. CDR3 nucleotides: TGCAGCGGGACAGGGGGCGCCTATGGCTACACCTTC. Translation gives CSGTGGAYGYTF. The entire variable domain, with the rest obtained from reference TRBV29-1 and TRBJ1-2, is as follows: SAVISQKPSRDICQRGTSLTIQCQVDSQVTMMFWYRQQPGQSLTLIATANQGSEATYESGFVIDKFPISRPNLTFSTLTVSNMSPEDSSIYLCSGTGGAYGYTFGSGTRLTVV.

This clonotype appeared many times. The chain recombines TRBV29-1 with TRBJ2-5; 7 nucleotides match TRBD1. The V and J ends lost 7 bases and 4 bases, in that order; junction bases with no gene match: 12. Germline assignment: CDR1 SQVTM and CDR2 ANQGSEA. The CDR3 has 14 residues. This chain's CDR3 is CSATLQGLGETQYF. As DNA, the CDR3 is TGCAGCGCTACGCTACAGGGGTTGGGAGAGACCCAGTACTTC.

Ten or more counts support this clonotype. V gene TRBV24-1 combines with J gene TRBJ1-4; tentative D call: TRBD1 (5 bases). CDR1 is KGHDR and CDR2 is SFDVKD in the germline V gene. The CDR3 consists of 14 residues. The V gene lost 9 bases and the J gene lost 10 bases, with 20 bases spanning the gap. The CDR3 region has the DNA TGTGCCACCGGGGAAACAGGCGACGATGGAAAACTGTTTTTT. It specifies CATGETGDDGKLFF.

In this sample, this clonotype turned up once. The J gene is TRBJ1-5, the V gene TRBV9; D remains ambiguous. The CDR3 contains 13 residues. Looked up from germline, CDR1 is SGDLS and CDR2 is YYNGEE. The V gene lost 3 bases and the J gene lost 7 bases, with 11 bases spanning the gap. This CDR3 reads CASSGRVGQPQHF. In DNA form, the CDR3 reads TGTGCCAGCAGCGGAAGGGTAGGGCAGCCCCAGCATTTT.

In its sample, this clonotype was seen many times. The gene calls are TRBV10-3 and TRBJ2-2, with D possibly TRBD2 on 6 matching bases. The CDR3 spans 15 residues. The V gene's germline CDR1 is ENHRY and CDR2 SYGVKD. With 0 bases removed from V and 4 bases from J, the gap between germline ends came to 9 bases. The CDR3: CAISESSGGTGELFF. The CDR3 nucleotides are TGTGCCATCAGTGAGTCTAGCGGCGGCACCGGGGAGCTGTTTTTT.

DNA of the CDR3: TGTGCCAGCAGCGGAGACTCGGACAACAACTATGGCTACACCTTC. Protein sequence: CASSGDSDNNYGYTF. The chain uses TRBV7-2 and TRBJ1-2, with D possibly matching TRBD1 (5 bases). V was trimmed by 5 bases and J by 2 bases, leaving 15 bases between them. Germline V gene sequence: CDR1 SGHTA, CDR2 FQGNSA. CDR3 size: 15 residues.

This clonotype was picked up a small number of times. The chain is built from TRBV12-3 or TRBV12-4 and TRBJ2-7; 11 bases agree with TRBD2. The CDR3 sequence is 15 residues long. The CDR3 loop is CDEIYSGRASYEQYF. The CDR3, as DNA: TGTGACGAAATTTATAGCGGGAGGGCCAGCTACGAGCAGTACTTC.

With regard to this clonotype: Since the CDR3 does not end with the conserved phenylalanine or tryptophan, this likely comes from a read error. The genes are TRBV29-1 and TRBJ2-5; 10 positions agree with TRBD2. J was trimmed by 6 bases and V by 5 bases; bases with no gene match: 6. Germline assignment: CDR1 SQVTM and CDR2 ANQGSEA. The CDR3 extends over 13 amino acids. This CDR3 reads CSVSGRAWKTQYY. The CDR3 DNA is TGCAGCGTTAGCGGGAGGGCCTGGAAGACCCAGTACTAC.

This clonotype has a count of ten or more. The chain is built from TRBV2 and TRBJ1-3, with 8 nucleotides matching TRBD1. The V gene's germline CDR1 is SNHLY and CDR2 FYNNEI. CDR3 length equals 14 residues. Unmatched junction bases numbered 3, after V lost 6 bases and J lost 2 bases. CDR3 sequence (DNA): TGTGCCAGCAGCCAGGACAGGGCTGGAAACACCATATATTTT. Protein product: CASSQDRAGNTIYF.

This chain links TRBV29-1 with TRBJ2-6; D remains ambiguous. Germline loops: CDR1 SQVTM, CDR2 ANQGSEA. V was pared by 6 bases and J by 4 bases, with 10 bases between. CDR3 length: 13 residues. CDR3 in amino acids: CSVTASGANVLTF. The CDR3 coding sequence is TGCAGCGTCACAGCCTCGGGGGCCAACGTCCTGACTTTC.

This clonotype was counted ten times or more. The chain employs TRBV20-1 and TRBJ1-5; the D gene is possibly TRBD1 (5 bases). Germline V gives CDR1 DFQATT, CDR2 SNEGSKA (reference sequence). V was pared by 3 bases and J by 2 bases, with 8 bases between. The CDR3 totals 13 residues. In DNA, the CDR3 is TGCAGTGCTAGGGGCAGGGGCAATCAGCCCCAGCATTTT. This encodes CSARGRGNQPQHF.

This clonotype was seen repeatedly, ten times or more. The chain combines TRBV29-1 with TRBJ1-4; D might be TRBD1 (5 bases). Trimming took 6 bases from V and 6 from J, leaving 11 bases between them. The CDR3 is 12 residues long. The germline V gene has CDR1 SQVTM and CDR2 ANQGSEA. CDR3 amino acids: CSVTVGYEKLFF. The CDR3 coding sequence is TGCAGCGTGACAGTTGGATATGAAAAACTGTTTTTT. Together with reference TRBV29-1 and TRBJ1-4, the CDR3 gives the full variable domain: SAVISQKPSRDICQRGTSLTIQCQVDSQVTMMFWYRQQPGQSLTLIATANQGSEATYESGFVIDKFPISRPNLTFSTLTVSNMSPEDSSIYLCSVTVGYEKLFFGSGTQLSVL.

The chain recombines TRBV19 with TRBJ1-6; D might be TRBD1 (6 bases). Germline-derived CDR1 and CDR2 are LNHDA and SQIVND (reference sequence). The CDR3 totals 18 residues. Trimming cost V 5 bases and J 0 bases, with 17 bases left between them. In DNA, the CDR3 is TGTGCCAGTAGTCCGAGACAGGACATAAGCTCCTATAATTCACCCCTCCACTTT. Protein: CASSPRQDISSYNSPLHF.

In nucleotides, the CDR3 is TGCGCCAGCAGCCAGAGGGTGGAGACCCAGTACTTC. Its protein product is CASSQRVETQYF. This chain uses TRBV4-3 with TRBJ2-5, with D maybe TRBD2 (5 bases). This CDR3 contains 12 residues. Trimming cost V 3 bases and J 5 bases, with 7 bases left between them. CDR1 LGHNA and CDR2 YSLEER come from the germline V gene.

The chain carries TRBV6-1 and TRBJ1-1, with D possibly being TRBD1 (5 bases). This CDR3 has 12 residues. Trimming shortened V by 3 bases and J by 8 bases, and 10 bases separated the two germline ends. Germline CDR1 MNHNS, CDR2 SASEGT. The CDR3, as DNA: TGTGCCAGCAGTGAGCGGGGGGAGGAAGCTTTCTTT. Protein sequence: CASSERGEEAFF.

This clonotype was observed once. The CDR3 loop is CARGLTGELFF. The CDR3 DNA reads as TGTGCCAGAGGACTCACCGGGGAGCTGTTTTTT. This chain links TRBV19 with TRBJ2-2; D is perhaps TRBD2 (5 bases). Germline CDR1 is LNHDA and CDR2 is SQIVND (reference sequence). The CDR3 sequence is 11 residues long. V was pared by 9 bases and J by 4 bases, with 6 bases between.

Of note for this clonotype: A junction end diverges from the germline sequence, so it may reflect a read error. The gene calls are TRBV11-1 and TRBJ2-7, with TRBD2 matching 8 bases. CDR1 and CDR2 (germline): SGHAT, FQDESV (reference sequence). The CDR3 contains 12 residues. The CDR3 loop is CARSFAGGEQYF. For the CDR3, the DNA is TGTGCCCGCAGCTTTGCGGGAGGCGAGCAGTACTTC. Using reference TRBV11-1 and TRBJ2-7 for the parts outside the CDR3, the full variable domain is EAEVAQSPRYKITEKSQAVAFWCDPISGHATLYWYRQILGQGPELLVQFQDESVVDDSQLPKDRFSAERLKGVDSTLKIQPAELGDSAMYLCARSFAGGEQYFGPGTRLTVT.

The chain couples TRBV10-3 to TRBJ2-5; the D gene is possibly TRBD1 (6 bases). CDR3 length: 13 residues. From germline, CDR1 is ENHRY and CDR2 SYGVKD. V was pared by 6 bases and J by 1 base, with 9 bases between. CDR3 residues: CAISRTAQETQYF. CDR3 sequence (DNA): TGTGCCATCAGCCGGACAGCCCAAGAGACCCAGTACTTC.

Only a few counts were recorded for this clonotype. The chain is built from TRBV6-6 and TRBJ2-5; D gene uncertain. The CDR3 spans 14 residues. Trimming pared 2 bases from V and 2 bases from J, leaving 9 bases between. Germline CDR1 reads MNHNY; CDR2 reads SVGAGI (reference sequence). CDR3 nucleotides: TGTGCCAGCAGTTACGTCCAGCTGCAAGAGACCCAGTACTTC. Amino acid sequence: CASSYVQLQETQYF.

This clonotype was detected a few times. V usage is TRBV5-6 and J usage is TRBJ2-7, with 9 bases that match TRBD2. The CDR3 runs 14 residues. Germline V gene lookup returns CDR1 SGHDT and CDR2 YYEEEE. V trimming: 2 bases; J trimming: 11 bases; junction bases outside the gene matches: 11. CDR3 bases: TGTGCCAGCAGCTTTGAGCGGGGGGCCAGCTCGGAGTACTTC. This gives the protein CASSFERGASSEYF.